These 11 T cell receptor beta chains came from one sample sequenced in a study of CD8+ T cells in alopecia areata (dated by TCRdb to the late 2010s). Library preparation was by the immunoSEQ multiplex PCR assay. RNA was extracted from all samples and reverse transcribed into cDNA as template for TCR sequencing. In TCRdb, the immuneACCESS table is reduced to in-frame sequences with V and J assigned. These tables do not hold every clone; where another copy was compared, an unresolved V gene accounts for under half, and the others remain unexplained. In all, the sample holds 150,000 to 200,000 clones, and 60% of those were seen once. The ten largest clones represent about 0.94% of the sample. The time point label here, explained by the study, means: less than 30 weeks on oral tofacitinib. Taken with the paper, the label for treatment or condition translates to: oral pan-JAK inhibitor, 5-10 mg twice daily.

The starting material was CD4+ T cells sorted from blood, obtained at week 24, from a patient treated with tofacitinib. These receptors came from a human donor with alopecia areata.

This sequence joins TRBV29-1 and TRBJ2-3, with D perhaps matching TRBD1 or TRBD2 (6 bases each). Trimming left V 4 bases short and J 2 bases short, with 13 bases between. CDR1 is SQVTM, CDR2 ANQGSEA, per germline. The CDR3 is 14 residues long. DNA of the CDR3: TGCAGCGTTGGCAAGGGGGGTAACACAGATACGCAGTATTTT. Protein sequence: CSVGKGGNTDTQYF.

The rearrangement links TRBV27 to TRBJ2-5; D is possibly TRBD2 (5 bases). There are 11 residues in the CDR3. Germline CDR1 MNHEY, CDR2 SMNVEV (reference sequence). The V end lost 8 bases, the J end lost 7 bases, and 11 bases lay between the germline ends. The chain's CDR3 is CASSTEGTQYF. The CDR3 DNA sequence: TGTGCCAGCTCCACCGAGGGGACCCAGTACTTC.

The CDR3 loop reads CASKGLASGVNEQFF. The CDR3, as DNA: TGTGCCAGCAAAGGTTTGGCTAGCGGGGTGAATGAGCAGTTCTTC. The chain carries TRBV6-5 and TRBJ2-1, with 9 bases aligning to TRBD2. V was clipped by 7 bases and J by 7 bases; unmatched bases: 11. The CDR3 covers 15 residues. From germline, CDR1 is MNHEY and CDR2 SVGAGI.

The chain uses TRBV30 and TRBJ2-1; TRBD2 is a possible D gene (5 bases). The CDR3 contains 11 residues. With 2 bases removed from V and 7 bases from J, the gap between germline ends came to 6 bases. Per germline, CDR1 GTSNPN and CDR2 SVGIG (reference sequence). The CDR3 DNA is TGTGCCTGGAGTCGGGAAAATGAGCAGTTCTTC. Translation gives CAWSRENEQFF.

This clone was observed a handful of times. V usage is TRBV29-1 and J usage is TRBJ2-7; 9 nucleotides agree with TRBD2. The CDR3 sequence is 15 residues long. CDR1 is SQVTM and CDR2 is ANQGSEA in the germline V gene. The V segment lost 3 bases and the J segment 7 bases; nucleotides outside the gene matches: 13. This CDR3 is CSVDRGRGGSEEQYF. The CDR3 DNA follows: TGCAGCGTTGACAGAGGGCGGGGGGGCTCCGAGGAGCAGTACTTC.

The chain has TRBV2 and TRBJ2-1; TRBD2 matches at 7 bases. The CDR3 extends over 14 amino acids. V trimming: 7 bases; J trimming: 0 bases; junction bases outside the gene matches: 3. Germline V gene lookup returns CDR1 SNHLY and CDR2 FYNNEI. The CDR3 bases are TGTGCCAGCACCCTAGCGGCCTCCTACAATGAGCAGTTCTTC. This encodes CASTLAASYNEQFF. Together with reference TRBV2 and TRBJ2-1, the CDR3 gives the full variable domain: EPEVTQTPSHQVTQMGQEVILRCVPISNHLYFYWYRQILGQKVEFLVSFYNNEISEKSEIFDDQFSVERPDGSNFTLKIRSTKLEDSAMYFCASTLAASYNEQFFGPGTRLTVL.

The chain links TRBV6-1 to TRBJ1-1; perhaps TRBD1 as D (5 bases). Germline V gives CDR1 MNHNS, CDR2 SASEGT. The length of the CDR3 is 14 residues. The V end lost 5 bases, the J end lost 5 bases, and 15 bases lay between the germline ends. DNA of the CDR3: TGTGCCAGCAGTCGACCACTTGGGGGAACTGAAGCTTTCTTT. Translation gives CASSRPLGGTEAFF.

This clone was seen a handful of times. The chain is built from TRBV12-5 and TRBJ2-7; 9 bases are shared with TRBD1. There are 16 residues in the CDR3. Germline loops: CDR1 LGHNT, CDR2 FRNRAP. With V trimmed by 1 base and J by 3 bases, 7 bases remained unmatched. CDR3 in amino acids: CASGLDVGTGNYEQYF. The CDR3, as DNA: TGTGCTAGTGGTTTGGACGTGGGGACAGGGAACTACGAGCAGTACTTC.

CDR3 in DNA: TGTGCCTGGAGTGTACGGGGGAGAAACTATGGCTACACCTTC. It translates to CAWSVRGRNYGYTF. The chain carries TRBV30 and TRBJ1-2; tentative D call: TRBD1 (5 bases). CDR1 is GTSNPN and CDR2 is SVGIG in the germline V gene (reference sequence). The CDR3 is 14 amino acids. V was trimmed by 0 bases and J by 2 bases, leaving 10 bases between them.

This clone turned up a few times. The chain carries TRBV2 and TRBJ2-7, with a possible D match to TRBD2 (5 bases). The CDR3 runs 15 residues. Germline CDR1 and CDR2: SNHLY and FYNNEI. Deletions cut 6 bases from V and 4 bases from J, with 19 bases between. Here the CDR3 reads CASSEVRARNYEQYF. CDR3 nucleotides: TGTGCCAGCAGCGAGGTGAGGGCAAGGAATTACGAGCAGTACTTC.

This chain joins TRBV7-2 and TRBJ2-3; D not certain. CDR1 and CDR2 from the germline V gene are SGHTA and FQGNSA. Trimming left V 1 base short and J 2 bases short, with 7 bases between. The CDR3 runs 14 residues. CDR3 sequence (DNA): TGTGCCAGCAGCTTAGTGCGCCCCACAGATACGCAGTATTTT. As protein: CASSLVRPTDTQYF.